This TCR beta chain appears in the sequencing data of a study of blood T cell repertoires in COVID-19. As for the study in general: COVID-19 samples collected from the United States, Italy and Spain covered acute and convalescent phases. Sources were T cells, B-cell-depleted T cells, or PBMCs; the material itself was cDNA or gDNA.

In the original workflow: Cell counts per sample came from amplifying reference gene primers. Some clones are missing from TCRdb's copy, which holds only in-frame ones; the method was immunoSEQ multiplex PCR. That table furnishes V, J and clone size, whereas the DNA furnished D and trimming. Among a few hundred thousand clones listed, roughly 90% were seen once. This clone appeared a single time. The CDR3 length is 13 residues. V shed 0 bases and J shed 9 bases, with 11 bases lying between them. Germline CDR1 reads LGHDT; CDR2 reads YNNKEL (reference sequence). The chain employs TRBV3-1 (or the pseudogene TRBV3-2) and TRBJ1-1, with D maybe TRBD1 (5 bases). The sequence was obtained from a man between 25 and 39 years old with acute or convalescent COVID-19. Sample: peripheral blood. Here the CDR3 reads CASSQEGQGKAFF. The CDR3 nucleotides are TGTGCCAGCAGCCAAGAGGGGCAGGGAAAAGCTTTCTTT.